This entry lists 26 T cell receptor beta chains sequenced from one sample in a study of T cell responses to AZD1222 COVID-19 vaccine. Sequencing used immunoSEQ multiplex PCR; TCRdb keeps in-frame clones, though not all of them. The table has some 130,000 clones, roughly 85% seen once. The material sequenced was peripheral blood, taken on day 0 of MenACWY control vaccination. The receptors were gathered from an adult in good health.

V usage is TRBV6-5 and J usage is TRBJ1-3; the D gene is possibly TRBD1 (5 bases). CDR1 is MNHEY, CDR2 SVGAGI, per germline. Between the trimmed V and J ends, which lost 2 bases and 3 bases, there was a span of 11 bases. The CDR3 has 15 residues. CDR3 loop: CASSYDGARGNTIYF. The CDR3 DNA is TGTGCCAGCAGTTACGATGGGGCGCGTGGAAACACCATATATTTT.

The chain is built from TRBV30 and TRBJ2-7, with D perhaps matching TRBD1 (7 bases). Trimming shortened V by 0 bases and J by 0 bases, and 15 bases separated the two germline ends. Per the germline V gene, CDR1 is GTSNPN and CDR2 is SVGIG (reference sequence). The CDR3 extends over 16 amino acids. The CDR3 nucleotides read TGTGCCTGGAGTGTAAGGGGGCTAGCGCTCTCCTACGAGCAGTACTTC. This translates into CAWSVRGLALSYEQYF.

This CDR3 reads CASSGQRSNQPQHF. The CDR3 DNA follows: TGTGCCAGCAGTGGACAGCGGAGCAATCAGCCCCAGCATTTT. The V gene is TRBV2, the J gene TRBJ1-5, with a possible D match to TRBD1 (5 bases). Germline lookup yields CDR1 SNHLY and CDR2 FYNNEI. The V and J ends lost 4 bases and 1 base respectively, with 8 bases between them. This CDR3 is 14 amino acids long. Combining the CDR3 with reference TRBV2 and TRBJ1-5 gives the whole variable domain EPEVTQTPSHQVTQMGQEVILRCVPISNHLYFYWYRQILGQKVEFLVSFYNNEISEKSEIFDDQFSVERPDGSNFTLKIRSTKLEDSAMYFCASSGQRSNQPQHFGDGTRLSIL.

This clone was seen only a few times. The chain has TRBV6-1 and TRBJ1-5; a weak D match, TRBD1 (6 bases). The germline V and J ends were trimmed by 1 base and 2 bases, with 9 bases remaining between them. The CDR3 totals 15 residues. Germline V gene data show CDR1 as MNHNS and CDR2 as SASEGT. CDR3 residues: CASSEVGGRNQPQHF. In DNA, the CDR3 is TGTGCCAGCAGTGAAGTCGGGGGCCGCAATCAGCCCCAGCATTTT.

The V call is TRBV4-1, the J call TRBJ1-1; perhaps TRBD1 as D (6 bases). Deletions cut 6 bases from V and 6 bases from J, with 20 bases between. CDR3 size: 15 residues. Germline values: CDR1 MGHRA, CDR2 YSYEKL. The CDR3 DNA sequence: TGCGCCAGCAGTCAACTAACAGGGCTTTGGGCTGAAGCTTTCTTT. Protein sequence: CASSQLTGLWAEAFF.

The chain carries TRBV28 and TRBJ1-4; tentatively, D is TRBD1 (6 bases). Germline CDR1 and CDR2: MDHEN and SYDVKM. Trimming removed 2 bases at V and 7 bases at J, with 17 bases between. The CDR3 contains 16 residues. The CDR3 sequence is CASSLGIQGIGEKLFF. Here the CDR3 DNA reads TGTGCCAGCAGTTTAGGGATACAGGGTATAGGTGAAAAACTGTTTTTT.

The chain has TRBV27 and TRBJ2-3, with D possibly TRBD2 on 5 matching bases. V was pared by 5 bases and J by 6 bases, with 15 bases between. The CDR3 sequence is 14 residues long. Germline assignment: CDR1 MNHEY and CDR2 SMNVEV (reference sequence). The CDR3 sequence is CASSPRRLADTQYF. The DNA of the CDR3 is TGTGCCAGCAGTCCCCGCCGGTTAGCGGATACGCAGTATTTT.

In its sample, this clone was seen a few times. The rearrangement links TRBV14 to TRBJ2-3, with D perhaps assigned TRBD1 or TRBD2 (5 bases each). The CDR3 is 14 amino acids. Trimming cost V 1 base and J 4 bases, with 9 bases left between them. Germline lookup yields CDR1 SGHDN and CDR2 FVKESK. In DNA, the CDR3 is TGTGCCAGCAGCCAAGTCGGGGCAGCAGATACGCAGTATTTT. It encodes CASSQVGAADTQYF.

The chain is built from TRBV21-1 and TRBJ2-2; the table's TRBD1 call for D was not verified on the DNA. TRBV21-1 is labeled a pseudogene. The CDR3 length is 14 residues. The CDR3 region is CASSKAVNTRELFF. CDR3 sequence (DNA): TGTGCCAGCAGCAAAGCCGTGAACACCCGGGAGCTGTTTTTT.

CDR3 sequence: CATSDFSGAEAFF. DNA for the CDR3: TGTGCCACCAGTGATTTCTCCGGGGCTGAAGCTTTCTTT. The V and J genes are TRBV24-1 and TRBJ1-1; D remains unclear. This CDR3 comprises 13 residues. Germline assignment: CDR1 KGHDR and CDR2 SFDVKD. V lost 1 base and J 6 bases, leaving 8 bases between the germline ends.

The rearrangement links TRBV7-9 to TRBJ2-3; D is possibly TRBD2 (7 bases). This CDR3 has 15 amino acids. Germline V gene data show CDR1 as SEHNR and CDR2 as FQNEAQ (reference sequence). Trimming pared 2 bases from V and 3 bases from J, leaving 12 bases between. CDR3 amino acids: CASSLRRGGTDTQYF. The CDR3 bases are TGTGCCAGCAGCTTAAGGAGGGGGGGGACAGATACGCAGTATTTT.

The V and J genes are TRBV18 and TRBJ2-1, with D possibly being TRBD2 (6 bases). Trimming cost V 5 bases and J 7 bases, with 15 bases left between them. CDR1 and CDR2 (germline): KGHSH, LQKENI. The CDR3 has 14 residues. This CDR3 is CASSSRDSPNEQFF. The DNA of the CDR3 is TGTGCCAGCTCATCCCGGGACTCACCAAATGAGCAGTTCTTC.

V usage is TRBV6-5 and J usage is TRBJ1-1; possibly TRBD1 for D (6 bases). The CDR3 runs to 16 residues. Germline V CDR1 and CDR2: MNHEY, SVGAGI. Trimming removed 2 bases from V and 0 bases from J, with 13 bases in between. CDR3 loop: CASSYGGGRLNTEAFF. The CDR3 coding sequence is TGTGCCAGCAGTTACGGGGGGGGGCGGTTGAACACTGAAGCTTTCTTT.

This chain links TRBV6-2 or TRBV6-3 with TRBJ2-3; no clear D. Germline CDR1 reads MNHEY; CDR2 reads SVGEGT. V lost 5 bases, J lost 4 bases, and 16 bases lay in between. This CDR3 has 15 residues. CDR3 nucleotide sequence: TGTGCCAGCAGTACCCCTAGAGGTGTCGCAGATACGCAGTATTTT. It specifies CASSTPRGVADTQYF.

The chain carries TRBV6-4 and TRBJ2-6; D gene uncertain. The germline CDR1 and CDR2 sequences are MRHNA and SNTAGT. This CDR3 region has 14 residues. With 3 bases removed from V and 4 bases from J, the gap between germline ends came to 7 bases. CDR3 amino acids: CASSEGGGANVLTF. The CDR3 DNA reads TGTGCCAGCAGTGAAGGCGGCGGGGCCAACGTCCTGACTTTC.

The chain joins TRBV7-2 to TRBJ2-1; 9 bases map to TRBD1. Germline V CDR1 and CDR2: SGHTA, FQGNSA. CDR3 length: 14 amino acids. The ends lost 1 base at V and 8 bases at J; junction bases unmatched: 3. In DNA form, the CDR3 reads TGTGCCAGCAGCTTAGTCGGGACAGGGTATGAGCAGTTCTTC. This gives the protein CASSLVGTGYEQFF.

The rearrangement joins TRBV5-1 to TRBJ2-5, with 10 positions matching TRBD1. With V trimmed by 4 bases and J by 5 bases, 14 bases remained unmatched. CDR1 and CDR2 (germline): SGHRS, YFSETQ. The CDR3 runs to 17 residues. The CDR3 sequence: CASSPPLGTGAGETQYF. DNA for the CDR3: TGCGCCAGCAGCCCCCCCCTCGGGACAGGGGCGGGGGAGACCCAGTACTTC.

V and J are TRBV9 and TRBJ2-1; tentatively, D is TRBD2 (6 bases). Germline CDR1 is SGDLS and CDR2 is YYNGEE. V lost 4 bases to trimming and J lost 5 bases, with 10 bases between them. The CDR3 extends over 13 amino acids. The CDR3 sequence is CASSPGANNEQFF. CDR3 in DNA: TGTGCCAGCAGCCCGGGAGCCAACAATGAGCAGTTCTTC.

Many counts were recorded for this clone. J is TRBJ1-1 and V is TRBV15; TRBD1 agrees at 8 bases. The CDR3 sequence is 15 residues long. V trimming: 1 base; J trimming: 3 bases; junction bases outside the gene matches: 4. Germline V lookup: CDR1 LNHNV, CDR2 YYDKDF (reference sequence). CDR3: CATSRVQGADTEAFF. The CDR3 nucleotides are TGTGCCACCAGCAGAGTTCAGGGGGCGGACACTGAAGCTTTCTTT.

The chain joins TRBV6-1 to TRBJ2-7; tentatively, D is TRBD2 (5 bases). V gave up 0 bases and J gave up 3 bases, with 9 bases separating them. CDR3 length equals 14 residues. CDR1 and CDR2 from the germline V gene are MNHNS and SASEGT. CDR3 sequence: CASSEAGVGYEQYF. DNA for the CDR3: TGTGCCAGCAGTGAAGCGGGAGTGGGCTACGAGCAGTACTTC.

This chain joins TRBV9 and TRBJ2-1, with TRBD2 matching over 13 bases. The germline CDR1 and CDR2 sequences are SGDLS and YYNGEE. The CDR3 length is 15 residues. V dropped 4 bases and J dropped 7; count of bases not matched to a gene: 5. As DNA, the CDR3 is TGTGCCAGCAGCACTCGGACTAGCGGGGGAAATGAGCAGTTCTTC. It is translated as CASSTRTSGGNEQFF.

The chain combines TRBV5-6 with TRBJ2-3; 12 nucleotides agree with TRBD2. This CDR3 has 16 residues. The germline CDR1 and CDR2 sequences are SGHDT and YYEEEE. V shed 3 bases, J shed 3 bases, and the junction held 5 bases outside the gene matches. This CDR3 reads CASSSSGREFTDTQYF. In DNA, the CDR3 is TGTGCCAGCAGCTCTAGCGGGAGGGAATTTACAGATACGCAGTATTTT.

CDR3 residues: CASSPPPGTGNTIYF. The CDR3 DNA reads TGTGCCAGCAGCCCACCCCCAGGGACCGGAAACACCATATATTTT. This chain connects TRBV5-6 to TRBJ1-3; the D gene is possibly TRBD1 (5 bases). Germline values: CDR1 SGHDT, CDR2 YYEEEE. CDR3 size: 15 residues. V lost 4 bases to trimming and J lost 4 bases, with 15 bases between them.

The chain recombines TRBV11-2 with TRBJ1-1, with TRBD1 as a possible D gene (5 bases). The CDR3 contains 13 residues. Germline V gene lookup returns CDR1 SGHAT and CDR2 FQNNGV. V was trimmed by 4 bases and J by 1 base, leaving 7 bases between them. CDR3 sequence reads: CASSYDRNTEAFF. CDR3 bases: TGTGCCAGCAGCTACGACAGGAACACTGAAGCTTTCTTT.

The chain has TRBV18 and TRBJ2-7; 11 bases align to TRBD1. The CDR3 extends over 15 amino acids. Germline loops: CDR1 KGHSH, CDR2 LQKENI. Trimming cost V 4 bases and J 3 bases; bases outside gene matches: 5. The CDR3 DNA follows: TGTGCCAGCTCACTAACCGGGACAGGGGGCTACGAGCAGTACTTC. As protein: CASSLTGTGGYEQYF.

CDR3 in amino acids: CASSFGGRYGNQPQHF. The CDR3 region has the DNA TGTGCCAGCAGCTTCGGCGGGAGATATGGCAATCAGCCCCAGCATTTT. This chain connects TRBV7-2 to TRBJ1-5; D unresolved. Germline CDR1 reads SGHTA; CDR2 reads FQGNSA. The CDR3 sequence is 16 residues long. Trimming stripped 3 bases from V and 2 bases from J, with 14 bases between.